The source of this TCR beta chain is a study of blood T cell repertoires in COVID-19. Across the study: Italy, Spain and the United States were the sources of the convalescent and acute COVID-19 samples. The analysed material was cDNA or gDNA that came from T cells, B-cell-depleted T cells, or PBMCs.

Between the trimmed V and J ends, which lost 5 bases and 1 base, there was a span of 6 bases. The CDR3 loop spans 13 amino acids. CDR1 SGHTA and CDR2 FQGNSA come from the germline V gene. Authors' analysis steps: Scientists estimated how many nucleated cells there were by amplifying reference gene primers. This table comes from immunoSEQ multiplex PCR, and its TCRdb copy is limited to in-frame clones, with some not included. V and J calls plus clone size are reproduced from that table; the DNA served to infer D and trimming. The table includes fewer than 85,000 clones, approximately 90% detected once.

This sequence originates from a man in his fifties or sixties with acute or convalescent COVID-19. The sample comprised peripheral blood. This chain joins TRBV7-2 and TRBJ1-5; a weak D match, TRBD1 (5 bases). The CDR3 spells CASSRQSNQPQHF. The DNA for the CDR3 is TGTGCCAGCAGCAGACAGAGCAATCAGCCCCAGCATTTT.